The following is a T cell receptor (beta chain) sequence with its context. This entry is derived from a study of blood T cell repertoires in COVID-19. Method: immunoSEQ multiplex PCR; TCRdb's copy keeps in-frame clones and lacks some. This repertoire shows about 130,000 clones, 70% to 85% found once; its top ten account for around 10%. Germline CDR1 SGHTA, CDR2 FQGNSA. Trimming removed 5 bases from V and 2 bases from J; junction bases left unmatched: 11. The CDR3 has 16 residues. Sequencing used PBMCs or T cells enriched from blood (not recorded which). This receptor was identified in a man in his forties or fifties who had recovered from COVID-19. V and J are TRBV7-2 and TRBJ2-5; the match to TRBD2 covers 7 bases. Written as DNA, the CDR3 is TGTGCCAGCAGCCTTCGGACTAGTGCCCTTCAAGAGACCCAGTACTTC. It codes for CASSLRTSALQETQYF.